Below are 3 T cell receptor beta chains sequenced from a single sample in a study of cytomegalovirus exposure and HLA in healthy donors. Amplification used 60 Vbeta primers and 13 Jbeta primers. Libraries were prepared by immunoSEQ multiplex PCR; TCRdb keeps only in-frame clonotypes and omits some of them. The sample gives about 170,000 clones, 62% of which show up once; over 2.5% is in the top ten. Sequencing input: PBMCs. The receptor source for this set is a man aged 40-55 years in good health and CMV-seronegative.

This clone was detected only a few times. This chain joins TRBV14 and TRBJ2-1, with TRBD2 as a possible D gene (6 bases). Germline assignment: CDR1 SGHDN and CDR2 FVKESK. This CDR3 spans 17 amino acids. The V and J ends lost 1 base and 0 bases respectively, with 13 bases between them. CDR3 sequence (DNA): TGTGCCAGCAGCCAAGTTCTCGGGAGCAGCTCCTACAATGAGCAGTTCTTC. Protein sequence: CASSQVLGSSSYNEQFF.

V is TRBV28 and J is TRBJ2-6; tentatively, D is TRBD1 (6 bases). The V gene lost 6 bases and the J gene lost 4 bases, with 16 bases spanning the gap. Looked up from germline, CDR1 is MDHEN and CDR2 is SYDVKM. The length of the CDR3 is 16 residues. In DNA, the CDR3 is TGTGCCAGCAGCATCGTACAGGGACCCGGGGCCAACGTCCTGACTTTC. Residues: CASSIVQGPGANVLTF. Using reference TRBV28 and TRBJ2-6 for the parts outside the CDR3, the full variable domain is DVKVTQSSRYLVKRTGEKVFLECVQDMDHENMFWYRQDPGLGLRLIYFSYDVKMKEKGDIPEGYSVSREKKERFSLILESASTNQTSMYLCASSIVQGPGANVLTFGAGSRLTVL.

V gene TRBV2 combines with J gene TRBJ1-2; TRBD1 is a possible D gene (5 bases). The CDR3 totals 13 residues. CDR1 and CDR2 (germline): SNHLY, FYNNEI. V was pared by 4 bases and J by 0 bases, with 6 bases between. This CDR3 reads CASSGGANYGYTF. The CDR3 coding sequence is TGTGCCAGCAGTGGGGGGGCTAACTATGGCTACACCTTC.